This T cell receptor (beta chain) was retrieved from a study of tumor-infiltrating lymphocytes in localized non-small cell lung cancer. Clones were sequenced by immunoSEQ multiplex PCR, and TCRdb holds only the in-frame ones, with some missing. The sample consists of 5,000 to 6,000 clones, approximately 64% of them appearing once. This TCR was recovered from a human donor with non-small cell lung cancer. Sequenced: uninvolved lung tissue not adjacent to the tumor.

CDR3 in DNA: TGTGCCAGCAGTTTAAGGCGGGAGGTGGGCACAGATACGCAGTATTTT. Amino acids: CASSLRREVGTDTQYF. The gene calls are TRBV28 and TRBJ2-3, with 8 bases that match TRBD2. This CDR3 is 16 amino acids long. J was trimmed by 1 base and V by 2 bases; bases with no gene match: 5. The germline gives CDR1 MDHEN, CDR2 SYDVKM.